The TCR beta chain described here comes from a study of T-cell reconstitution after alpha-beta-depleted transplantation in children. The trim removed 7 bases at V and 5 bases at J, leaving 8 bases unmatched. CDR3 size: 15 residues. Preparation of the TCRbeta library used unique molecular identifiers. TCRdb analysed the PCR reads with MiXCR anew, one entry per CDR3 protein. The table records approximately 400,000 distinct CDR3 sequences, approximately 10% of them present only once. This clonotype was counted ten times or more. Sequences were derived from PBMCs from the stem cell graft donor, sampled from the stem cell graft. The origin of this receptor is a human donor who donated a stem cell graft to a child with acute myeloid leukemia. The V call is TRBV12-3 or TRBV12-4, the J call TRBJ2-3; TRBD2 matches 11 bases. The CDR3 reads CASNGLAGRVDTQYF. The CDR3 coding sequence is TGTGCCAGCAATGGACTAGCGGGTCGAGTAGATACGCAGTATTTT.